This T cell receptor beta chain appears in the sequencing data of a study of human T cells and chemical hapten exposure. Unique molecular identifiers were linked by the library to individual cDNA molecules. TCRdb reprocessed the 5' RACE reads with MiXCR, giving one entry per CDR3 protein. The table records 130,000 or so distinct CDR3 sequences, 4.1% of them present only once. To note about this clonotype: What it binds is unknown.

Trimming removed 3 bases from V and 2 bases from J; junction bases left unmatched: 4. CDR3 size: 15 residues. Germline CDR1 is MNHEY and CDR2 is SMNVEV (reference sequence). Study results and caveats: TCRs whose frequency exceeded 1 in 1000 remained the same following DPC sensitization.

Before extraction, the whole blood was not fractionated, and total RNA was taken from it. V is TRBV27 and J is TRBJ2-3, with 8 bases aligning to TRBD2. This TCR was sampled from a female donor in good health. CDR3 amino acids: CASSFGGGITDTQYF. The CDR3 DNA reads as TGTGCCAGCAGTTTTGGCGGGGGGATCACAGATACGCAGTATTTT.